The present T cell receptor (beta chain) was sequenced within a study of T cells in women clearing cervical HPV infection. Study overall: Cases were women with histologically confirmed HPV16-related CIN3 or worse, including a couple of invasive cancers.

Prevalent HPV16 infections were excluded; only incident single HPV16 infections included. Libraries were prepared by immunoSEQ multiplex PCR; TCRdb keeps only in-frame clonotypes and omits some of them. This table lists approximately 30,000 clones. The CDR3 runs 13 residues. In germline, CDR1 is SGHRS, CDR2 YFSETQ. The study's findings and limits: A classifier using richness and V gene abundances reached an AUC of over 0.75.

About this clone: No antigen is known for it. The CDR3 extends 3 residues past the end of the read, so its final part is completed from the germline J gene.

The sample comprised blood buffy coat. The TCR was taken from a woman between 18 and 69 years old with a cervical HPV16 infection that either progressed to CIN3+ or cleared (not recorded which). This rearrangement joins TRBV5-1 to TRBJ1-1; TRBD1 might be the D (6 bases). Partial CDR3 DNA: TGCGCCAGCAGCGAAACAGGGCTAGAGACC. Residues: CASSETGLET. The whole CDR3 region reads CASSETGLETAFF.